The 29 T cell receptor beta chains reported below all come from one sample, sequenced in a study of human T cells and chemical hapten exposure. TCRdb re-analysed the RACE reads in MiXCR, keeping a single row per CDR3 protein. The table lists about 74,000 distinct CDR3 sequences, 25% to 40% of them singletons. Time point noted: patch test 1, 2 weeks after DPC sensitization. The treatment was: therapeutic diphenylcyclopropenone sensitization with weekly scalp DPC. The sample was whole blood, taken in connection with sensitization to the hapten diphenylcyclopropenone (DPC). These receptors were collected from a man aged 40-55 years with alopecia areata. Some clones in this sample may be carry-over from other donors' samples.

The V and J genes are TRBV20-1 and TRBJ2-1, with D tentatively TRBD2 (6 bases). The germline gives CDR1 DFQATT, CDR2 SNEGSKA (reference sequence). V lost 6 bases, J lost 4 bases, and 16 bases lay in between. The CDR3 contains 14 residues. The CDR3 coding sequence is TGCAGTGCCCTGACTAGAAGTGGTTACAATGAGCAGTTCTTC. Amino acids: CSALTRSGYNEQFF.

The V gene is TRBV4-1, the J gene TRBJ1-4; the D gene is possibly TRBD1 (6 bases). CDR1 MGHRA and CDR2 YSYEKL come from the germline V gene. The CDR3 consists of 16 residues. Trimming shortened V by 0 bases and J by 5 bases, and 13 bases separated the two germline ends. CDR3 nucleotide sequence: TGCGCCAGCAGCCAAGATGTTAGGCAGGGGAATGAAAAACTGTTTTTT. This translates into CASSQDVRQGNEKLFF.

This chain uses TRBV9 with TRBJ1-6; D gene ambiguous. The CDR3 spans 13 residues. The germline gives CDR1 SGDLS, CDR2 YYNGEE. V dropped 4 bases and J dropped 7 bases, with 9 bases sitting between them. CDR3 loop: CASSRTQNSPLHF. Written as DNA, the CDR3 is TGTGCCAGCAGCCGGACGCAGAATTCACCCCTCCACTTT.

The CDR3 coding sequence is TGTGCCAGCAGCTTAGTCGGCGGGACCTCTGGAAACACCATATATTTT. Its translation: CASSLVGGTSGNTIYF. This sequence joins TRBV7-2 and TRBJ1-3; a weak D match, TRBD1 (5 bases). Germline CDR1 is SGHTA and CDR2 is FQGNSA. This CDR3 is built from 16 residues. V was clipped by 1 base and J by 0 bases, with 10 bases between them.

The V call is TRBV24-1, the J call TRBJ2-2; possible D gene TRBD2, 5 bases. The germline V gene encodes CDR1 KGHDR and CDR2 SFDVKD. This CDR3 comprises 16 residues. Trimming stripped 4 bases from V and 5 bases from J, with 16 bases between. CDR3 region: CATSDDYPSGTGELFF. CDR3 DNA sequence: TGTGCCACCAGTGACGACTACCCCTCGGGAACCGGGGAGCTGTTTTTT.

The sample holds a few counts of this clonotype. This sequence joins TRBV7-6 and TRBJ2-2, with D tentatively TRBD2 (6 bases). Trimming took 1 base from V and 5 from J, leaving 11 bases between them. The CDR3 has 15 amino acids. Per germline, CDR1 SGHVS and CDR2 FNYEAQ. The CDR3 DNA reads TGTGCCAGCAGCTTAGTCGGGGGAATGACCGGGGAGCTGTTTTTT. This sequence encodes CASSLVGGMTGELFF.

The V and J genes are TRBV21-1 and TRBJ2-1; the table's TRBD2 call for D was not verified on the DNA. TRBV21-1 represents a pseudogene. The CDR3 length is 15 residues. CDR3 residues: CVGLAGEGPYNEQFF. CDR3 sequence (DNA): TGCGTTGGACTAGCGGGAGAGGGGCCCTACAATGAGCAGTTCTTC.

This clonotype was observed a few times. The V call is TRBV6-5, the J call TRBJ2-7; 14 bases agree with TRBD2. V lost 4 bases to trimming and J lost 0 bases; unmatched junction nucleotides: 11. The CDR3 loop spans 19 amino acids. The germline V gene has CDR1 MNHEY and CDR2 SVGAGI. Here the CDR3 DNA reads TGTGCCAGCAGTTCACCACGACTAGCGGGAGGGCAGAGCTCCTACGAGCAGTACTTC. Translated, it gives CASSSPRLAGGQSSYEQYF.

This chain joins TRBV5-5 and TRBJ2-7; 8 bases are a match to TRBD1. The length of the CDR3 is 15 residues. The V segment lost 0 bases and the J segment 7 bases; nucleotides outside the gene matches: 9. CDR1 is SGHKS, CDR2 YYEKEE, per germline (reference sequence). For the CDR3, the DNA is TGTGCCAGCAGCTTGGGAAATCAGGGGGCGAGGGAGCAGTACTTC. It translates to CASSLGNQGAREQYF. Full variable domain (outside the CDR3, taken from reference TRBV5-5 and TRBJ2-7): DAGVTQSPTHLIKTRGQQVTLRCSPISGHKSVSWYQQVLGQGPQFIFQYYEKEERGRGNFPDRFSARQFPNYSSELNVNALLLGDSALYLCASSLGNQGAREQYFGPGTRLTVT.

The chain employs TRBV7-2 and TRBJ2-5; TRBD2 agrees at 11 bases. V shed 3 bases and J 5 bases; nucleotides not matched to a gene: 2. This CDR3 is 14 amino acids long. The germline gives CDR1 SGHTA, CDR2 FQGNSA. The CDR3 loop reads CASSFSGRGETQYF. In DNA, the CDR3 is TGTGCCAGCAGCTTTAGCGGGAGGGGCGAGACCCAGTACTTC. The full variable domain, its missing parts supplied by reference TRBV7-2 and TRBJ2-5, is GAGVSQSPSNKVTEKGKDVELRCDPISGHTALYWYRQSLGQGLEFLIYFQGNSAPDKSGLPSDRFSAERTGGSVSTLTIQRTQQEDSAVYLCASSFSGRGETQYFGPGTRLLVL.

The chain joins TRBV20-1 to TRBJ2-1; TRBD2 agrees at 13 bases. This CDR3 comprises 15 residues. Per the germline V gene, CDR1 is DFQATT and CDR2 is SNEGSKA (reference sequence). Losses at the gene ends were 0 bases for V and 10 bases for J; bases not matched to a gene: 6. CDR3 nucleotides: TGCAGTGCTAGAGATCCGGGACTAGCGGGACCGGAGCAGTTCTTC. Residues: CSARDPGLAGPEQFF.

This chain links TRBV28 with TRBJ1-3; possible D gene TRBD1, 5 bases. Between the trimmed V and J ends, which lost 3 bases and 4 bases, there was a span of 7 bases. Germline V gives CDR1 MDHEN, CDR2 SYDVKM. The CDR3 totals 13 residues. The CDR3 loop reads CASSLPGGNTIYF. Written as DNA, the CDR3 is TGTGCCAGCAGTTTGCCAGGGGGAAACACCATATATTTT.

The chain joins TRBV4-1 to TRBJ1-6; unclear D gene. The germline V gene encodes CDR1 MGHRA and CDR2 YSYEKL. The CDR3 runs to 16 residues. V shed 0 bases and J shed 9 bases, with 15 bases lying between them. This CDR3 reads CASSQESQLGTSPLHF. The CDR3 coding sequence is TGCGCCAGCAGCCAAGAATCCCAACTAGGCACTTCACCCCTCCACTTT.

The gene calls are TRBV9 and TRBJ1-2; D remains unclear. The CDR3 loop spans 13 amino acids. Per germline, CDR1 SGDLS and CDR2 YYNGEE. V gave up 1 base and J gave up 5 bases, with 9 bases separating them. The CDR3: CASSVTQSYGYTF. The CDR3 DNA reads as TGTGCCAGCAGCGTAACCCAGTCATATGGCTACACCTTC.

The J gene is TRBJ2-2, the V gene TRBV15; no firm D call. Germline CDR1 reads LNHNV; CDR2 reads YYDKDF (reference sequence). The CDR3 runs 13 residues. Between the trimmed V and J ends, which lost 0 bases and 5 bases, there was a span of 4 bases. The CDR3 nucleotides are TGTGCCACCAGCAGAGACGGTACCGGGGAGCTGTTTTTT. It encodes CATSRDGTGELFF. Variable domain in full (rest from reference TRBV15 and TRBJ2-2): DAMVIQNPRYQVTQFGKPVTLSCSQTLNHNVMYWYQQKSSQAPKLLFHYYDKDFNNEADTPDNFQSRRPNTSFCFLDIRSPGLGDTAMYLCATSRDGTGELFFGEGSRLTVL.

Only a few counts were recorded for this clonotype. The rearrangement links TRBV20-1 to TRBJ1-1; TRBD1 agrees at 12 bases. Germline V gene sequence: CDR1 DFQATT, CDR2 SNEGSKA (reference sequence). The CDR3 consists of 15 residues. J gave up 5 bases and V 6 bases, and 10 bases lay outside the gene matches. The CDR3 here is CSAPRDRGLRTEAFF. As DNA, the CDR3 is TGCAGTGCCCCGCGGGACAGGGGGCTTCGGACTGAAGCTTTCTTT.

V is TRBV12-3 or TRBV12-4 and J is TRBJ2-7; D tentatively fits TRBD1 or TRBD2 (5 bases each). This CDR3 has 13 amino acids. The V end lost 6 bases, the J end lost 7 bases, and 16 bases lay between the germline ends. The chain's CDR3 is CASSQSTGGEQYF. CDR3 sequence (DNA): TGTGCCAGCAGCCAATCTACAGGCGGGGAGCAGTACTTC.

This clonotype was seen many times. This sequence joins TRBV10-3 and TRBJ2-3, with a weak D call TRBD2 (5 bases). There are 13 residues in the CDR3. Germline V CDR1 and CDR2: ENHRY, SYGVKD. The V end lost 5 bases, the J end lost 3 bases, and 9 bases lay between the germline ends. DNA of the CDR3: TGTGCCATCAGTCGGACTTATACAGATACGCAGTATTTT. It translates to CAISRTYTDTQYF.

In this sample, this clonotype turned up a few times. J is TRBJ2-1 and V is TRBV20-1, with D maybe TRBD2 (9 bases). Trimming cost V 1 base and J 7 bases, with 20 bases left between them. The CDR3 length is 16 residues. Germline V gives CDR1 DFQATT, CDR2 SNEGSKA (reference sequence). The CDR3 sequence: CSARGPGGGRGNEQFF. The CDR3 bases are TGCAGTGCTAGAGGCCCAGGGGGCGGGAGGGGTAATGAGCAGTTCTTC.

The V call is TRBV10-3, the J call TRBJ2-5, with a possible D match to TRBD1 (5 bases). Germline V lookup: CDR1 ENHRY, CDR2 SYGVKD. With 3 bases removed from V and 1 base from J, the gap between germline ends came to 15 bases. The CDR3 runs 16 residues. CDR3 sequence: CAISDLGAPVQETQYF. For the CDR3, the DNA is TGTGCCATCAGTGATCTTGGGGCGCCGGTCCAAGAGACCCAGTACTTC.

This clonotype has a handful of counts. The rearrangement uses TRBV12-3 or TRBV12-4 and TRBJ2-6; D not resolved. The CDR3 extends over 12 amino acids. The germline V and J ends were trimmed by 8 bases and 2 bases, with 4 bases remaining between them. CDR3 sequence: CASGPGANVLTF. The DNA for the CDR3 is TGTGCCAGCGGCCCTGGGGCCAACGTCCTGACTTTC.

In the case of this clonotype: The germline gene is not matched at one end of the junction; a read error may be the cause. This sequence joins TRBV2 and TRBJ1-1; a possible D gene is TRBD1 (6 bases). The V gene's germline CDR1 is SNHLY and CDR2 FYNNEI. The CDR3 contains 13 residues. The CDR3 DNA reads as TGTGCCAGCGGGCAGGGGCTGAACACTGAAACTTTCTTT. Its translation: CASGQGLNTETFF.

CDR3 amino acids: CASSFSAGGKEKLFF. CDR3 sequence (DNA): TGTGCCAGCAGTTTCTCGGCAGGGGGAAAGGAAAAACTGTTTTTT. This rearrangement joins TRBV12-3 or TRBV12-4 to TRBJ1-4; 7 positions match TRBD1. CDR3 length equals 15 residues. V gave up 3 bases and J gave up 8 bases; unmatched junction bases: 9.

V usage is TRBV28 and J usage is TRBJ2-7; the D is unclear. V shed 6 bases and J shed 5 bases, with 11 bases lying between them. CDR3 length: 12 residues. Germline-derived CDR1 and CDR2 are MDHEN and SYDVKM. The DNA of the CDR3 is TGTGCCAGCAGATCCGATGGGGACGAGCAGTACTTC. It specifies CASRSDGDEQYF.

The chain employs TRBV18 and TRBJ2-7; 7 positions match TRBD2. The V gene end was trimmed by 3 bases and the J gene end by 5 bases; junction bases not matched to a gene: 4. This CDR3 is 13 amino acids long. Germline V lookup: CDR1 KGHSH, CDR2 LQKENI. The CDR3 protein is CASSPQGGNEQYF. In DNA, the CDR3 is TGTGCCAGCTCACCCCAGGGAGGGAACGAGCAGTACTTC.

J is TRBJ2-7 and V is TRBV6-6; weak D call: TRBD1 (6 bases). This CDR3 region has 12 residues. The germline V and J ends were trimmed by 4 bases and 6 bases, with 10 bases remaining between them. The V gene's germline CDR1 is MNHNY and CDR2 SVGAGI (reference sequence). The CDR3 region is CASSSGVFEQYF. The CDR3 region has the DNA TGTGCCAGCAGTTCAGGGGTTTTCGAGCAGTACTTC.

This clonotype was seen a few times. The J gene is TRBJ2-3, the V gene TRBV10-2; D unclear. Germline V lookup: CDR1 WSHSY, CDR2 SAAADI. This CDR3 comprises 11 residues. V lost 5 bases to trimming and J lost 4 bases, with 4 bases between them. The CDR3 DNA reads TGCGCCAGCAGTAGGGCAGATACGCAGTATTTT. This codes for CASSRADTQYF.

The gene calls are TRBV5-5 and TRBJ1-5; TRBD1 might be the D (6 bases). V lost 2 bases, J lost 5 bases, and 11 bases lay in between. Germline V gives CDR1 SGHKS, CDR2 YYEKEE (reference sequence). The CDR3 loop spans 14 amino acids. The CDR3 DNA is TGTGCCAGCAGCTTTTGGGGGCCCGATCAGCCCCAGCATTTT. Its protein is CASSFWGPDQPQHF.

This clonotype was seen only a few times. This chain joins TRBV12-3 or TRBV12-4 and TRBJ1-2; D possibly corresponds to TRBD1 (6 bases). Between the trimmed V and J ends, which lost 5 bases and 3 bases, there was a span of 10 bases. This CDR3 spans 13 amino acids. DNA for the CDR3: TGTGCCAGCAGTCCAGGACAGTACTATGGCTACACCTTC. It specifies CASSPGQYYGYTF.